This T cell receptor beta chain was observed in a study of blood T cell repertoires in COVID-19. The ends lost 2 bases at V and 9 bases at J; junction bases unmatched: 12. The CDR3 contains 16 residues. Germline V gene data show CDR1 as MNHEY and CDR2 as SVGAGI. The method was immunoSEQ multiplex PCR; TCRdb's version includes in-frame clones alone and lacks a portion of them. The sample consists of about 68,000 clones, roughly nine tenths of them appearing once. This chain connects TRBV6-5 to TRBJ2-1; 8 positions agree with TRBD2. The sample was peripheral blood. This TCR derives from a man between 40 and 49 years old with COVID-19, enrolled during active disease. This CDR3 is CASSYQAGALGGEQFF. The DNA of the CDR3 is TGTGCCAGCAGTTACCAAGCGGGGGCCTTGGGTGGTGAGCAGTTCTTC.